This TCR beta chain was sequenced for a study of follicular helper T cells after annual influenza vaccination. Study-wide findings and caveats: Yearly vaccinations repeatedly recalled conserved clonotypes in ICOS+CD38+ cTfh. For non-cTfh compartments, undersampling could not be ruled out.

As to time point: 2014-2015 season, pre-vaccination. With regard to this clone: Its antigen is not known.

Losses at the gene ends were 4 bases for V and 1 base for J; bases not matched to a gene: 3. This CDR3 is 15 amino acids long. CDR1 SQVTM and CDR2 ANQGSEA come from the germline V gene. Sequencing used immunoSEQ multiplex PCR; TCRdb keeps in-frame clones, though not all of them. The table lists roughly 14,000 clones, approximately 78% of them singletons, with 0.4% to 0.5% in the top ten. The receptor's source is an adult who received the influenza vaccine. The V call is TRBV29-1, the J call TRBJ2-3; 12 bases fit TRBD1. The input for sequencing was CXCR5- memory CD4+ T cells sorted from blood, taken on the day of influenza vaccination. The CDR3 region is CSVGGTGGRTDTQYF. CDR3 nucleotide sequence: TGCAGCGTTGGGGGGACAGGGGGCCGCACAGATACGCAGTATTTT.